A selection of T cell receptor beta chains follows, all from one sample in a study of blood T cell repertoires in COVID-19. This table comes from immunoSEQ multiplex PCR, and its TCRdb copy is limited to in-frame clones, with some not included. The table records around 200,000 clones, 80% to 90% of them present only once. The sequenced sample consisted of peripheral blood. All receptors derive from a man in his forties with active or convalescent COVID-19. Both conserved end residues are trimmed from each CDR3. D genes are given only for firm matches.

D: TRBD1
V: TRBV5-4
length: 12
CDR3: ASRYMTGSNEQF

D: -
V: TRBV7-2
length: 10
CDR3: ASSFRADTQY

D: -
V: TRBV7-8
length: 13
CDR3: ASSLYGGVVEKLF

D: -
V: TRBV24-1
length: 14
CDR3: ATSDLQARRGGELF

D: TRBD1
V: TRBV7-2
length: 13
CDR3: ASSWTGFGNSPLH

D: -
V: TRBV6-2/TRBV6-3
length: 10
CDR3: ASSYSYTEAF

D: -
V: TRBV28
length: 9
CDR3: ASLLGGSQY

D: -
V: TRBV4-1
length: 17
CDR3: ASSQVVSTGVSSYNEQF

D: -
V: TRBV11-2
length: 10
CDR3: ASSLDHYEQY

D: -
V: TRBV11-2
length: 15
CDR3: ASSLGPADRYNSPLH

D: TRBD2
V: TRBV6-5
length: 12
CDR3: ASSLLAGPNEQF

D: -
V: TRBV29-1
length: 9
CDR3: SVRGGSEAF

D: TRBD1
V: TRBV30
length: 11
CDR3: AWTRQGPVGYT

D: -
V: TRBV6-5
length: 12
CDR3: ASSYGPGNQPQH

D: -
V: TRBV6-5
length: 13
CDR3: ASTSGGSSTDTQY

D: -
V: TRBV6-5
length: 12
CDR3: ASRKQDLNTEAF

D: TRBD1
V: TRBV10-3
length: 12
CDR3: AIRGTGDTDTQY

D: TRBD1
V: TRBV7-9
length: 13
CDR3: ASSTRDRVDYGYT

D: -
V: TRBV5-4
length: 12
CDR3: ASSLGGRTGELF

D: -
V: TRBV18
length: 12
CDR3: ASSPSTGKGGYT

D: -
V: TRBV20-1
length: 13
CDR3: SASLVGLSNQPQH

D: -
V: TRBV2
length: 12
CDR3: ASTGAGASYEQY

D: TRBD2
V: TRBV7-2
length: 14
CDR3: ASSLDGGARWNEQF

D: TRBD1
V: TRBV3-1/TRBV3-2
length: 13
CDR3: ASSQVEDRVNGYT

D: TRBD2
V: TRBV5-4
length: 15
CDR3: ASSLDVLAGGTDTQY

D: TRBD1
V: TRBV18
length: 13
CDR3: ASSLDRVGNTEAF

D: -
V: TRBV3-1/TRBV3-2
length: 10
CDR3: ASSHAPREQY